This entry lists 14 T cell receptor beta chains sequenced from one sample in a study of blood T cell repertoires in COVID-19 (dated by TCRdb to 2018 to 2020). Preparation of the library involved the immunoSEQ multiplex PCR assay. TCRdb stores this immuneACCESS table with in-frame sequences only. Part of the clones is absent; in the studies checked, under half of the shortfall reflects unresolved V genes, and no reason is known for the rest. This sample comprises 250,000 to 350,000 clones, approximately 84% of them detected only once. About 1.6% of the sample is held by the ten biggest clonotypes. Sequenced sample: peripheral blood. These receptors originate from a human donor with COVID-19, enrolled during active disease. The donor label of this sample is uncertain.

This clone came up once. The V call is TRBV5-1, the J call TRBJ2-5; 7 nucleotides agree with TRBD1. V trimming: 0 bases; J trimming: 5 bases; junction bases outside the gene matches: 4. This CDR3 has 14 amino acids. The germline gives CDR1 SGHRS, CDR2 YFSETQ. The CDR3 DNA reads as TGCGCCAGCAGCTTGGTTGGGGGACAGGAGACCCAGTACTTC. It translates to CASSLVGGQETQYF.

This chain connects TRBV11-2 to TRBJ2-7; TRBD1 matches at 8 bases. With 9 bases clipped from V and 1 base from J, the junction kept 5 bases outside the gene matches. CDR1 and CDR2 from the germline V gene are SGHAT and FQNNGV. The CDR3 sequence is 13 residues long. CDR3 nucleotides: TGTGCCAGTACGACAGGGGTATCCTACGAGCAGTACTTC. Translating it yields CASTTGVSYEQYF.

The CDR3 is CASSLGTRSEAGELFF. The CDR3 DNA reads as TGTGCCAGCAGCTTAGGGACTAGAAGTGAGGCCGGGGAGCTGTTTTTT. The chain couples TRBV7-9 to TRBJ2-2; the match to TRBD2 covers 7 bases. Germline V gives CDR1 SEHNR, CDR2 FQNEAQ (reference sequence). This CDR3 region has 16 residues. V lost 1 base and J lost 6; bases outside the gene matches: 8.

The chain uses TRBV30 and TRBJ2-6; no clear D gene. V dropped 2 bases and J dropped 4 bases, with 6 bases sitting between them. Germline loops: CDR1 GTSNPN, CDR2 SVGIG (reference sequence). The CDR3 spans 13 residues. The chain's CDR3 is CAWSSRGANVLTF. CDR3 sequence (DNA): TGTGCCTGGAGTTCCCGGGGGGCCAACGTCCTGACTTTC.

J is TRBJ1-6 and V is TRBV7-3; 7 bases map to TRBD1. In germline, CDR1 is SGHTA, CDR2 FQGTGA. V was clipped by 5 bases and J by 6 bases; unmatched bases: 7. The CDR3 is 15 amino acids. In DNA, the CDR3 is TGTGCCAGCAGCCCTGACAGGGCTGGTAATTCACCCCTCCACTTT. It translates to CASSPDRAGNSPLHF.

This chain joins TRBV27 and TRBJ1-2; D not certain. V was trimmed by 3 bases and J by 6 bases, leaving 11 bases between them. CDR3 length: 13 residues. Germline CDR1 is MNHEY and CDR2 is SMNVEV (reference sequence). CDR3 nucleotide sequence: TGTGCCAGCAGTTTTCGAGGGAGGGATGGCTACACCTTC. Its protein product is CASSFRGRDGYTF.

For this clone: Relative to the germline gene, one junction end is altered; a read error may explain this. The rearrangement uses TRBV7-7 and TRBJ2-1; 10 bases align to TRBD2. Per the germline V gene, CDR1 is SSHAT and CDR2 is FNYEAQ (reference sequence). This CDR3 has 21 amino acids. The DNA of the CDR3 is TGTGCTAGCAGCTTAGCGCGGAGTCTAGCGGGAGCCCGAGGGTCCTACAATGAGCAGTTCTTC. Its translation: CASSLARSLAGARGSYNEQFF. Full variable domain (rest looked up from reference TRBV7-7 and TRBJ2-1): GAGVSQSPRYKVTKRGQDVTLRCDPISSHATLYWYQQALGQGPEFLTYFNYEAQPDKSGLPSDRFSAERPEGSISTLTIQRTEQRDSAMYRCASSLARSLAGARGSYNEQFFGPGTRLTVL.

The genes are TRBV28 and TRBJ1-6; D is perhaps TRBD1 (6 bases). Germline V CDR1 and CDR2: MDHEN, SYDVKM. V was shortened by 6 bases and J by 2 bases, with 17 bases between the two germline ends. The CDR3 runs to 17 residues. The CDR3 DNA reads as TGTGCCAGCAGCCCTAGGCGGGGGGGCCCCTATAATTCACCCCTCCACTTT. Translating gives CASSPRRGGPYNSPLHF.

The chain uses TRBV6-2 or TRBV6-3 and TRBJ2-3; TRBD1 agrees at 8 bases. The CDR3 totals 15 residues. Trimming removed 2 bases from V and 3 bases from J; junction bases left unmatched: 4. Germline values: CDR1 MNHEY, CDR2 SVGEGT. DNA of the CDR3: TGTGCCAGCAGTTACCTACAGGGGGGAACAGATACGCAGTATTTT. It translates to CASSYLQGGTDTQYF.

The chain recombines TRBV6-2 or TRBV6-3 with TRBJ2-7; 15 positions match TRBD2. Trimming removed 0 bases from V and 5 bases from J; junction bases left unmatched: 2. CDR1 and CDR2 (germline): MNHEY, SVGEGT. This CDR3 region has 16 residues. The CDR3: CASSYSGTSGRNEQYF. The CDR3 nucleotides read TGTGCCAGCAGTTACTCAGGGACTAGCGGGAGGAACGAGCAGTACTTC.

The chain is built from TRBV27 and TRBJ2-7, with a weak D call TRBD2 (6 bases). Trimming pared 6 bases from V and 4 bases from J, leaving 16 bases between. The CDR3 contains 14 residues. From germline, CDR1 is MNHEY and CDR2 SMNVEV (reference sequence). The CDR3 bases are TGTGCCAGCAGGCGGGGTTGGGACGGTTACGAGCAGTACTTC. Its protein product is CASRRGWDGYEQYF.

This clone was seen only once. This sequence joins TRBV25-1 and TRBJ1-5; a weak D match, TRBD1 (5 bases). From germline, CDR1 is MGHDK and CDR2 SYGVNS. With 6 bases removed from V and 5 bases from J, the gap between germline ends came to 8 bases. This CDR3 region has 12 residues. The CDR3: CASSRDYQPQHF. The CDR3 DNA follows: TGTGCCAGCAGCAGGGATTATCAGCCCCAGCATTTT.

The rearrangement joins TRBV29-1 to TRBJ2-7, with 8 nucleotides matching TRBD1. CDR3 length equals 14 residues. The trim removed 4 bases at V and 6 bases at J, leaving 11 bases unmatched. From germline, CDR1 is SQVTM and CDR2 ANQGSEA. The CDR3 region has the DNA TGCAGCGTTGTGCGGACAGGGACGTCGGGCGAGCAGTACTTC. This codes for CSVVRTGTSGEQYF.

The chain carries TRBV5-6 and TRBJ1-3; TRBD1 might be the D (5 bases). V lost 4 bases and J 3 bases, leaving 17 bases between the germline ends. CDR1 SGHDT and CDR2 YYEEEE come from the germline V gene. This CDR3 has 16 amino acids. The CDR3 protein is CASSQGVAIRGNTIYF. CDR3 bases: TGTGCCAGCAGCCAAGGGGTCGCGATCCGTGGAAACACCATATATTTT.